This TCR beta chain was found in a study of blood T cell repertoires in COVID-19. Study-wide background: Material from acute and convalescent COVID-19 was sourced from the United States, Italy and Spain. Sources were T cells, B-cell-depleted T cells, or PBMCs; the material itself was cDNA or gDNA.

Authors' methods: By means of reference gene primer amplification, nucleated cell counts were estimated. Sequencing used immunoSEQ multiplex PCR; TCRdb keeps in-frame clones, though not all of them. V and J calls plus clone size are reproduced from that table; the DNA served to infer D and trimming. The sample lists fewer than 300,000 clones; approximately 90% were seen once. In this sample, this clone turned up once. Trimming took off 1 base at V and 4 bases at J, with 7 bases between the two ends. CDR1 is SQVTM, CDR2 ANQGSEA, per germline. This CDR3 is 12 amino acids long. Recovery meant two consecutive negative NP/OP PCR tests, professional clearance, or resolved symptoms.

The sample comprised PBMCs or T cells enriched from blood (not recorded which). The TCR sequence derives from a woman between 25 and 40 years old who had recovered from COVID-19. The V and J genes are TRBV29-1 and TRBJ1-2; no clear D. The CDR3 loop is CSVEGRGYGYTF. In DNA, the CDR3 is TGCAGCGTTGAAGGGAGAGGCTATGGCTACACCTTC.